The present entry profiles one TCR beta chain with its context. The antigen it recognizes is unknown. Base-call qualities are not available, and no considerably larger clone is one nucleotide away. Counted from cysteine to phenylalanine, this CDR3 has 14 amino acids. Only the CDR3 portion is preserved as DNA: 42 bases, with reading frame beginning at the first base. V loses 6 bases of germline sequence and J loses 0 bases, and the interval between the two ends is 13 bases. The germline V gene (reference sequence) yields SGHNT for CDR1 and YYREEE for CDR2. This sample is part of a study of early T cells in non-severe SARS-CoV-2 infection (dated by TCRdb to about 2021). Background for the entire study: Because TCR sequencing was done on bulk RNA from unsorted whole blood, the alpha and beta chains could not be paired. Study-wide findings and limitations: VDJdb matching was skewed toward anti-spike CD8 responses, so virus-specific expansions were likely underestimated and private and CD4 specificities were missed.

A case-control design nested within a healthcare worker cohort in London, UK, was used, with weekly nasopharyngeal swab PCR tests and blood sampling performed. Healthcare workers were recruited during the week of the UK lockdown, between 23 and 31 March 2020, and followed weekly for up to about 15 weeks. Libraries were constructed by 5' RACE. This sample was sequenced with a NextSeq 500. Unique molecular identifiers were attached to individual cDNA molecules in the TCR library protocol so that sequencing error and PCR bias could be corrected. Both TCR alpha and beta chains were sequenced, and tight co-correlation was observed between alpha and beta sequence abundances in each sample. From the authors' description of their analysis: Decombinator V4 was used to perform V gene, J gene and CDR3 annotation of TCR sequences. Expanded TCRs were defined as changing significantly between any two time points under a Poisson model with p below 0.0001. TCR abundances were normalised to the total number of TCRs sequenced in each sample and reported as counts per million. TRAV1-2 paired with TRAJ12, TRAJ20 or TRAJ33 defined MAIT TCRs, while TRAV10 paired with TRAJ18 defined iNKT TCRs. VDJdb, accessed 1 November 2021, was searched for CMV, EBV and SARS-CoV-2 annotated TCRs, excluding TCRs annotated for multiple antigens. TCRdb took the public reads, trimmed them with fastp at Q25, ran MiXCR for clone calling and kept in-frame beta chains. Every distinct CDR3 protein forms one entry, paired with its most common genes and DNA. TCRdb's processing, not the authors', yielded these V and J calls. The sample table lists roughly 48,000 distinct CDR3 sequences, approximately 8% of them with a count of one. About 9.2% of the sample is in the top ten clones.

This TCR was recovered from an adult who was a healthcare worker with PCR-confirmed SARS-CoV-2 infection or an uninfected control (not recorded which). The sample was whole blood. The chain is encoded by TRBV5-4 joined to TRBJ2-7; perhaps TRBD1 is the D gene, with 5 bases matching. Here the CDR3 is given as CASNNRGSSYEQYF. The sequenced DNA: TGTGCCAGCAACAATAGGGGCTCCTCCTACGAGCAGTACTTC.